Below, 18 T cell receptor beta chains from the same sample are listed, as sequenced in a study of shared clonotypes between healthy human individuals (dated by TCRdb to 2018 to 2020). The library relied on the immunoSEQ multiplex PCR assay. This immuneACCESS table, as held by TCRdb, lists in-frame sequences with V and J called but not all clones. Of the missing ones, under half trace to an unresolved V gene in checked studies; the others have no known cause. This sample lists 2 million or so clones; approximately 94% were detected once. The leading ten clones occupy around 1.1% of the sample. CD8 naive samples were CD45RO-negative cells positively selected for CCR7, giving a CD45RA+CCR7+ population that excluded TemRA cells. Sample: naive CD8+ T cells sorted from blood. In the paper's terms, the cell subset or site label means: CD45RA+CCR7+. The receptors were gathered from a man in his late teens or twenties in good health.

The chain uses TRBV4-1 and TRBJ2-5, with D possibly TRBD1 on 6 matching bases. The germline CDR1 and CDR2 sequences are MGHRA and YSYEKL. The ends were cut back, 1 base at V and 1 base at J, with 10 bases in the middle. The CDR3 is 15 residues long. CDR3: CASSQAEDSQETQYF. The CDR3 DNA reads TGCGCCAGCAGCCAAGCAGAGGACAGCCAAGAGACCCAGTACTTC.

The chain uses TRBV11-2 and TRBJ2-7; D is unresolved. Trimming removed 1 base at V and 0 bases at J, with 10 bases between. CDR3 length: 15 amino acids. Looked up from germline, CDR1 is SGHAT and CDR2 is FQNNGV. CDR3 amino acids: CASSLGLLLSYEQYF. CDR3 bases: TGTGCCAGCAGCTTAGGCCTACTCCTCTCCTACGAGCAGTACTTC.

The CDR3 spells CASSLATETQYF. Written as DNA, the CDR3 is TGTGCCAGCAGCTTAGCAACGGAGACCCAGTACTTC. The chain combines TRBV13 with TRBJ2-5; D is undetermined. Per the germline V gene, CDR1 is PRHDT and CDR2 is FYEKMQ (reference sequence). The CDR3 length is 12 residues. V lost 1 base to trimming and J lost 5 bases, with 5 bases between them.

This sequence joins TRBV30 and TRBJ2-7, with D perhaps matching TRBD1 (5 bases). Germline lookup yields CDR1 GTSNPN and CDR2 SVGIG (reference sequence). This CDR3 region has 11 residues. Trimming left V 2 bases short and J 5 bases short, with 7 bases between. This chain's CDR3 is CAWSQGHEQYF. The CDR3 coding sequence is TGTGCCTGGAGTCAGGGCCACGAGCAGTACTTC.

The CDR3 region is CASRSGGSYEQYF. As DNA, the CDR3 is TGTGCCAGCAGGTCTGGGGGTTCCTACGAGCAGTACTTC. The chain combines TRBV27 with TRBJ2-7; the D call may be TRBD1 or TRBD2 (5 bases each). Germline assignment: CDR1 MNHEY and CDR2 SMNVEV (reference sequence). The CDR3 sequence is 13 residues long. V gave up 6 bases and J gave up 1 base, with 10 bases separating them.

In this sample, this clone turned up once. The rearrangement uses TRBV4-1 and TRBJ1-4; 10 nucleotides align to TRBD1. Per germline, CDR1 MGHRA and CDR2 YSYEKL. V shed 3 bases, J shed 7 bases, and the junction held 5 bases outside the gene matches. The CDR3 runs 15 residues. The CDR3 loop reads CASSHRQGAPEKLFF. The CDR3 nucleotides read TGCGCCAGCAGCCACCGACAGGGGGCGCCTGAAAAACTGTTTTTT.

This rearrangement joins TRBV7-2 to TRBJ2-7; D gene uncertain. The V end lost 5 bases, the J end lost 0 bases, and 11 bases lay between the germline ends. The CDR3 length is 14 residues. Germline assignment: CDR1 SGHTA and CDR2 FQGNSA. CDR3 in DNA: TGTGCCAGCAGCCCCACCCCGTACTCCTACGAGCAGTACTTC. It translates to CASSPTPYSYEQYF.

This sequence joins TRBV7-9 and TRBJ1-2, with D uncertain. Germline V lookup: CDR1 SEHNR, CDR2 FQNEAQ (reference sequence). Between the trimmed V and J ends, which lost 6 bases and 8 bases, there was a span of 10 bases. This CDR3 has 11 amino acids. CDR3 nucleotides: TGTGCCAGCAGTCTCGACGAGGGCTACACCTTC. The encoded protein is CASSLDEGYTF.

V and J are TRBV5-1 and TRBJ1-1, with 8 bases fitting TRBD1. Per germline, CDR1 SGHRS and CDR2 YFSETQ. This CDR3 comprises 14 residues. The V segment lost 4 bases and the J segment 0 bases; nucleotides outside the gene matches: 2. The CDR3 DNA reads as TGCGCCAGCAGCACGGACAGGGTGAACACTGAAGCTTTCTTT. Translating gives CASSTDRVNTEAFF.

The chain recombines TRBV7-9 with TRBJ2-7, with D unclear. The CDR3 has 16 residues. The V gene's germline CDR1 is SEHNR and CDR2 FQNEAQ (reference sequence). V was trimmed by 2 bases and J by 4 bases, leaving 18 bases between them. The CDR3 protein is CASSLPESTIFYEQYF. The CDR3 DNA sequence: TGTGCCAGCAGCTTACCCGAGTCCACTATTTTTTACGAGCAGTACTTC.

The chain is built from TRBV11-2 and TRBJ1-3, with D tentatively TRBD1 (6 bases). CDR3 length: 18 amino acids. Germline lookup yields CDR1 SGHAT and CDR2 FQNNGV. Trimming pared 1 base from V and 4 bases from J, leaving 20 bases between. The CDR3 is CASSLVTGPSLRGNTIYF. The CDR3 DNA is TGTGCCAGCAGCTTAGTAACAGGGCCCAGTCTGCGGGGAAACACCATATATTTT. The full variable domain, rest sourced from reference TRBV11-2 and TRBJ1-3, is EAGVAQSPRYKIIEKRQSVAFWCNPISGHATLYWYQQILGQGPKLLIQFQNNGVVDDSQLPKDRFSAERLKGVDSTLKIQPAKLEDSAVYLCASSLVTGPSLRGNTIYFGEGSWLTVV.

The chain couples TRBV6-6 to TRBJ1-5, with D uncertain. This CDR3 is built from 13 residues. V gave up 6 bases and J gave up 4 bases, with 10 bases separating them. Germline assignment: CDR1 MNHNY and CDR2 SVGAGI (reference sequence). The CDR3 DNA reads as TGTGCCAGCAGAAGGGTCCTAAATCAGCCCCAGCATTTT. Its protein product is CASRRVLNQPQHF.

In regard to this clone: Other DNA sequences in the sample encode the same CDR3. This chain uses TRBV2 with TRBJ1-3; D call uncertain. From germline, CDR1 is SNHLY and CDR2 FYNNEI. The CDR3 runs 14 residues. Trimming shortened V by 3 bases and J by 0 bases, and 6 bases separated the two germline ends. CDR3: CASSDGFSGNTIYF. CDR3 bases: TGTGCCAGCAGTGACGGTTTCTCTGGAAACACCATATATTTT.

J is TRBJ2-7 and V is TRBV7-2; TRBD2 might be the D (5 bases). This CDR3 comprises 15 residues. Germline V CDR1 and CDR2: SGHTA, FQGNSA. The V and J ends lost 1 base and 3 bases respectively, with 13 bases between them. In nucleotides, the CDR3 is TGTGCCAGCAGCTTAGGAGGAGGTGGCTACTACGAGCAGTACTTC. Translation gives CASSLGGGGYYEQYF.

This clone was seen a handful of times. The chain uses TRBV2 and TRBJ1-6; 7 bases map to TRBD1. CDR1 is SNHLY, CDR2 FYNNEI, per germline. Trimming at V came to 3 bases and at J to 10 bases, leaving 9 bases not matched to a gene. CDR3 size: 15 residues. CDR3 residues: CASSDTAGGDSPLHF. DNA of the CDR3: TGTGCCAGCAGTGATACCGCAGGGGGTGACTCACCCCTCCACTTT.

This chain links TRBV5-4 with TRBJ2-7; 9 bases are a match to TRBD2. Germline V gene lookup returns CDR1 SGHNT and CDR2 YYREEE (reference sequence). V dropped 0 bases and J dropped 4; count of bases not matched to a gene: 8. This CDR3 has 16 amino acids. CDR3 in DNA: TGTGCCAGCAGCTTGGAGGTAGCGGGAGAGTCTTACGAGCAGTACTTC. Protein: CASSLEVAGESYEQYF. Filled out from reference TRBV5-4 and TRBJ2-7, the complete variable domain reads ETGVTQSPTHLIKTRGQQVTLRCSSQSGHNTVSWYQQALGQGPQFIFQYYREEENGRGNFPPRFSGLQFPNYSSELNVNALELDDSALYLCASSLEVAGESYEQYFGPGTRLTVT.

The chain employs TRBV4-1 and TRBJ1-6; D gene uncertain. This CDR3 comprises 14 residues. The V end lost 0 bases, the J end lost 6 bases, and 6 bases lay between the germline ends. CDR1 and CDR2 from the germline V gene are MGHRA and YSYEKL. CDR3 nucleotide sequence: TGCGCCAGCAGCCAAGAGTTTGGTAATTCACCCCTCCACTTT. Amino acid sequence: CASSQEFGNSPLHF.

J is TRBJ2-3 and V is TRBV7-2; 8 nucleotides agree with TRBD2. The CDR3 is 15 amino acids. The J segment lost 1 base and the V segment lost 2 bases, leaving 2 bases of the junction unmatched. Germline V CDR1 and CDR2: SGHTA, FQGNSA. CDR3 bases: TGTGCCAGCAGCTTACTTAGCGGGGGCACAGATACGCAGTATTTT. Its protein product is CASSLLSGGTDTQYF.